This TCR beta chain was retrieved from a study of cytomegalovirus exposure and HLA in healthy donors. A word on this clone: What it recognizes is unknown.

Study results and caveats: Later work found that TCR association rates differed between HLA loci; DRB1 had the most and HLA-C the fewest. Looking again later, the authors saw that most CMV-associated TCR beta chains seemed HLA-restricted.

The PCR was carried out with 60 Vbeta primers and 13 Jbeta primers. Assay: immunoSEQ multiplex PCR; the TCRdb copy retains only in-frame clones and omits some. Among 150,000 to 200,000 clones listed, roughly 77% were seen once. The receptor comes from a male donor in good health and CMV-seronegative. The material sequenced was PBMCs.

The CDR3 bases are TGTGCCAGCAGTAAGGCCCTAGCGGGAGGAAGGGATGAGCAGTTCTTC. Translation gives CASSKALAGGRDEQFF. The chain carries TRBV6-6 and TRBJ2-1; 11 positions agree with TRBD2. The germline V gene encodes CDR1 MNHNY and CDR2 SVGAGI (reference sequence). There are 16 residues in the CDR3. The J segment lost 8 bases and the V segment lost 5 bases, leaving 11 bases of the junction unmatched.